This T cell receptor beta chain was observed in a study of PD-1 blockade in mismatch repair-deficient tumors. Study information: Enrolled about 2013-2017, patients had progressing, pretreated mismatch repair-deficient cancers of approximately 13 types. Whole-study results and caveats: After pembrolizumab, tumor-resident clones rose rapidly, then generally contracted before radiologic responses.

Comments on this clone: Its antigen is as yet unknown.

The V and J ends lost 5 bases and 2 bases respectively, with 9 bases between them. The CDR3 spans 12 residues. Per the germline V gene, CDR1 is GTSNPN and CDR2 is SVGIG (reference sequence). TCRdb's table, derived via immunoSEQ multiplex PCR, lists solely in-frame clones and lacks some. The sample lists 95,000 to 150,000 clones, around 87% occurring once. The sequence derives from an adult with mismatch repair-deficient cancer. The specimen comprised peripheral blood, sampled 44 weeks after starting pembrolizumab. The chain combines TRBV30 with TRBJ1-2; no clear D gene. The CDR3 is CAWGESNYGYTF. CDR3 nucleotide sequence: TGTGCCTGGGGGGAGTCGAACTATGGCTACACCTTC.